This T cell receptor (beta chain) was captured by sequencing in a study of blood T cell repertoires in COVID-19 (dated by TCRdb to about 2020). Context from the whole study: Collaborator samples came from the United States, Italy and Spain and covered acute and convalescent phases of COVID-19. A freely available public database, intended as a resource for researchers studying the immune response to SARS-CoV-2, is where the repertoires were released. Nearly every sample came with metadata listing a de-identified subject ID, COVID-19 status, age in years and sex. Deeply sampled blood TCRbeta repertoires from subjects exposed to, actively infected with, or recovered from COVID-19 were included in the dataset. The material from the prospective study consisted of cDNA or gDNA derived from T cells, B-cell-depleted T cells, or PBMCs. HLA class I and class II types, where available, came from metadata supplied by the sample provider rather than from assay-based typing. The samples were drawn from two sources: the first 160 participants of the ongoing ImmuneRACE study, and 1,254 subjects contributed by 6 global collaborators. What the research found in general, with its limitations: Clinical and demographic metadata were provided uncurated, with the amount varying by source and participant.

The germline V gene provides CDR1 SGHTA and CDR2 FQGNSA. For this chain, trimming is 1 base at the V end and 7 bases at the J end, and the number of junction bases without a gene match is 9. Inclusive of the bounding cysteine and phenylalanine, the CDR3 is 17 residues long. Only CDR3 DNA is held: 51 bases, read in frame from base 1. With regard to this clone: Its specific antigen is unknown. No quality values exist for individual bases; no much larger clone is one base distant.

TCRbeta CDR3 regions were amplified from genomic DNA by means of the immunoSEQ Assay, a bias-controlled multiplex PCR. Per the authors' processing: The number of nucleated cells in each sample was estimated from the amplification of reference gene primers within the assay. To quantify the absolute abundance of each unique TCRbeta CDR3 rearrangement, sequence reads were collapsed and filtered. Productive Simpson clonality was computed per sample as the square root of Simpson's diversity index over productive rearrangements. TCRdb retrieved this table from immuneACCESS and kept in-frame rearrangements only. Not all clones are present; in checked studies, unresolved V genes account for under half, and no reason is known for the remainder. That table gives V, J and clone size, and the DNA gave D and trimming. This sample lists some 250,000 clones; around 89% were detected once. The top ten constitute 8% to 10% of the sample.

Participants in the prospective study were enrolled through a virtual design, were aged 18 to 89 years, and lived in roughly 26 United States geographic areas. In the prospective study, cohorts were assigned on the basis of participant-reported clinical history obtained from a screening survey and a study questionnaire. Recovered participants in ImmuneRACE Cohort 3 were defined by two consecutive negative NP/OP PCR tests, clearance by a healthcare professional, or resolution of symptoms. Each participant in the prospective study had whole blood, serum and a nasopharyngeal or oropharyngeal swab collected by mobile phlebotomists. Prospective study participants could optionally give additional blood draws and questionnaires over an approximately two-month period. Prospective study blood samples were shipped either frozen or at room temperature before DNA extraction.

This clonotype originated in a man aged 40-55 years who had recovered from COVID-19. Recombination connected TRBV7-2 to TRBJ1-6, with TRBD1 matching 8 junction bases. Material for sequencing was PBMCs or T cells enriched from blood (not recorded which). The CDR3 protein sequence reads: CASSLVSYGQGNSPLHF. The sequence in DNA is TGTGCCAGCAGCTTAGTTAGTTATGGACAGGGCAATTCACCCCTCCACTTT.